Listed below are T cell receptor beta chains from one sample, sequenced in a study of CD8+ T cells in alopecia areata. The repertoire was sequenced with immunoSEQ multiplex PCR; TCRdb's copy has only in-frame clones and lacks some. The sample has about 110,000 clones, about four fifths seen once. The source material was CD8+ T cells sorted from blood, sampled at week 24, from a patient treated with tofacitinib. The receptors stem from a human donor with alopecia areata. The conserved cysteine and the conserved F or W are not part of the CDR3 here. The size field is filled for only some rows; it gives once, few, many or a size class.

CDR3aa: ASSPGGDNQPQH
abundance: .
j_gene: TRBJ1-5
v_gene: TRBV9

CDR3aa: ASSPGTSGGLNEQF
abundance: once
j_gene: TRBJ2-1
v_gene: TRBV7-9

CDR3aa: ASSLGGHYFYNEQF
abundance: .
j_gene: TRBJ2-1
v_gene: TRBV7-9

CDR3aa: ASSQELELSNSPLH
abundance: .
j_gene: TRBJ1-6
v_gene: TRBV4-3

CDR3aa: ASSIAFSYEQY
abundance: many
j_gene: TRBJ2-7
v_gene: TRBV4-1

CDR3aa: ASSLDRNIQY
abundance: once
j_gene: TRBJ2-4
v_gene: TRBV27

CDR3aa: ASSQGSTQY
abundance: once
j_gene: TRBJ2-5
v_gene: TRBV11-2

CDR3aa: ASSRDMETQY
abundance: .
j_gene: TRBJ2-5
v_gene: TRBV7-9

CDR3aa: ASSLEGLADTQY
abundance: few
j_gene: TRBJ2-3
v_gene: TRBV5-4

CDR3aa: ASSEPPAGGYTDTQY
abundance: .
j_gene: TRBJ2-3
v_gene: TRBV6-1

CDR3aa: ASSLDASGGYNEQF
abundance: .
j_gene: TRBJ2-1
v_gene: TRBV7-7

CDR3aa: ASSLGGGPPYNEQF
abundance: .
j_gene: TRBJ2-1
v_gene: TRBV5-1

CDR3aa: ASSPEGWTVDGYT
abundance: once
j_gene: TRBJ1-2
v_gene: TRBV14

CDR3aa: ASRLGETQY
abundance: .
j_gene: TRBJ2-5
v_gene: TRBV6-5

CDR3aa: ASSLTSGAYNEQF
abundance: .
j_gene: TRBJ2-1
v_gene: TRBV5-1

CDR3aa: ASSQDTGARSYEQY
abundance: .
j_gene: TRBJ2-7
v_gene: TRBV4-3

CDR3aa: ASSQDSGGLAKNIQY
abundance: .
j_gene: TRBJ2-4
v_gene: TRBV4-1

CDR3aa: ASSLPISHLRGALDYGYT
abundance: .
j_gene: TRBJ1-2
v_gene: TRBV5-1

CDR3aa: ASSFSPEGEQY
abundance: .
j_gene: TRBJ2-7
v_gene: TRBV27

CDR3aa: ASNQGTGIGYT
abundance: .
j_gene: TRBJ1-2
v_gene: TRBV25-1

CDR3aa: ASSQEGQGVYGYT
abundance: .
j_gene: TRBJ1-2
v_gene: TRBV18

CDR3aa: ASSYRDRGGDTQY
abundance: few
j_gene: TRBJ2-3
v_gene: TRBV6-5

CDR3aa: ASSLAGVERNTIY
abundance: .
j_gene: TRBJ1-3
v_gene: TRBV5-5

CDR3aa: AWSVGQGSQPQH
abundance: .
j_gene: TRBJ1-5
v_gene: TRBV30

CDR3aa: ATSRDRGDRVYEQY
abundance: .
j_gene: TRBJ2-7
v_gene: TRBV15

CDR3aa: ASSQIQGETQY
abundance: .
j_gene: TRBJ2-5
v_gene: TRBV7-9

CDR3aa: ASSPWGLSTDTQY
abundance: .
j_gene: TRBJ2-3
v_gene: TRBV11-3

CDR3aa: ASSKTQSTDSQY
abundance: .
j_gene: TRBJ2-3
v_gene: TRBV7-9

CDR3aa: SVDRGEDTGELF
abundance: .
j_gene: TRBJ2-2
v_gene: TRBV29-1

CDR3aa: SVGGQGAYLPNTGELF
abundance: .
j_gene: TRBJ2-2
v_gene: TRBV29-1

CDR3aa: ASSLGYRGNQPQH
abundance: .
j_gene: TRBJ1-5
v_gene: TRBV27

CDR3aa: ASSLPPGQGGEQY
abundance: .
j_gene: TRBJ2-7
v_gene: TRBV4-1

CDR3aa: ASSQTWAGDEQY
abundance: .
j_gene: TRBJ2-7
v_gene: TRBV4-3

CDR3aa: ASSLQETGGHEQF
abundance: .
j_gene: TRBJ2-1
v_gene: TRBV27

CDR3aa: AISESGFRRSSYEQY
abundance: .
j_gene: TRBJ2-7
v_gene: TRBV10-3

CDR3aa: ASSIFIDREGSYNSPLH
abundance: .
j_gene: TRBJ1-6
v_gene: TRBV19

CDR3aa: ASSSGTSFQETQY
abundance: .
j_gene: TRBJ2-5
v_gene: TRBV5-8

CDR3aa: ASSFGTGDSTYEQY
abundance: once
j_gene: TRBJ2-7
v_gene: TRBV5-1

CDR3aa: ASSYSNRGGGGELF
abundance: few
j_gene: TRBJ2-2
v_gene: TRBV6-5

CDR3aa: ASSLGTLAETQY
abundance: .
j_gene: TRBJ2-5
v_gene: TRBV7-9

CDR3aa: ASSPLVSTDTQY
abundance: once
j_gene: TRBJ2-3
v_gene: TRBV5-6

CDR3aa: ASSQGPEQY
abundance: .
j_gene: TRBJ2-7
v_gene: TRBV4-2

CDR3aa: ASSQEASAVYNEQF
abundance: .
j_gene: TRBJ2-1
v_gene: TRBV4-3

CDR3aa: ASSQLARDTDTQY
abundance: .
j_gene: TRBJ2-3
v_gene: TRBV4-1

CDR3aa: ASSSQPYEQY
abundance: .
j_gene: TRBJ2-7
v_gene: TRBV7-9

CDR3aa: SVDREDYGYT
abundance: .
j_gene: TRBJ1-2
v_gene: TRBV29-1

CDR3aa: ASSLGSGGAGTQY
abundance: .
j_gene: TRBJ2-3
v_gene: TRBV5-6

CDR3aa: ASSRPLSGGNDEQF
abundance: .
j_gene: TRBJ2-1
v_gene: TRBV5-5

CDR3aa: ASSSGRGGRNEQF
abundance: .
j_gene: TRBJ2-1
v_gene: TRBV7-2

CDR3aa: ASSAWTGPGELF
abundance: .
j_gene: TRBJ2-2
v_gene: TRBV19

CDR3aa: ASKLAGAPIHTQY
abundance: .
j_gene: TRBJ2-3
v_gene: TRBV6-5

CDR3aa: ASSLEVQETQY
abundance: .
j_gene: TRBJ2-5
v_gene: TRBV6-6

CDR3aa: ASSRFTGELF
abundance: .
j_gene: TRBJ2-2
v_gene: TRBV6-1